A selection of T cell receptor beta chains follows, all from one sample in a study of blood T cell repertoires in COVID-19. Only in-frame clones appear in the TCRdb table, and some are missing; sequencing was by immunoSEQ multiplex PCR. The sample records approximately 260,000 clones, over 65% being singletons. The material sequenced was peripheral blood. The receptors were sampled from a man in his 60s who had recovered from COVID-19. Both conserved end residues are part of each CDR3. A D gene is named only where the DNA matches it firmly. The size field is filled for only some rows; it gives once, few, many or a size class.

CDR3nt: TGTGCCAGCAGCTCCTATCGGGGTGGAACCTACAATGAGCAGTTCTTC
CDR3aa: CASSSYRGGTYNEQFF
j_gene: TRBJ2-1
v_gene: TRBV11-2
d_gene: NA
abundance: NA

CDR3nt: TGTGCCAGCAGGGGACAGTATGGCTACACCTTC
CDR3aa: CASRGQYGYTF
j_gene: TRBJ1-2
v_gene: TRBV6-6
d_gene: TRBD1
abundance: NA

CDR3nt: TGTGCCAGTAGCAAGAATAGCGGGGGGGCCCAAGGTTGGGTAGATACGCAGTATTTT
CDR3aa: CASSKNSGGAQGWVDTQYF
j_gene: TRBJ2-3
v_gene: TRBV19
d_gene: TRBD2
abundance: NA

CDR3nt: TGTGCCACCAGTGACCCCGGGACTAGCGGGGGGGCCTGGGATGAGCAGTTCTTC
CDR3aa: CATSDPGTSGGAWDEQFF
j_gene: TRBJ2-1
v_gene: TRBV24-1
d_gene: TRBD2
abundance: NA

CDR3nt: TGTGCCAGCAGCGCCGCCCAGCGGTCAACAGATACGCAGTATTTT
CDR3aa: CASSAAQRSTDTQYF
j_gene: TRBJ2-3
v_gene: TRBV9
d_gene: NA
abundance: NA

CDR3nt: TGCGCCAGCAGCAAGGGGACTAGCGGGGGTTGGGAGCAGTACTTC
CDR3aa: CASSKGTSGGWEQYF
j_gene: TRBJ2-7
v_gene: TRBV5-1
d_gene: TRBD2
abundance: NA

CDR3nt: TGCGCCAGCAGCTTGGGACTAGCGGGGACTCAAGAGACCCAGTACTTC
CDR3aa: CASSLGLAGTQETQYF
j_gene: TRBJ2-5
v_gene: TRBV5-1
d_gene: TRBD2
abundance: NA

CDR3nt: TGTGCCAGCTCCCCAGTACCGGCGGACACCGGGGAGCTGTTTTTT
CDR3aa: CASSPVPADTGELFF
j_gene: TRBJ2-2
v_gene: TRBV18
d_gene: NA
abundance: NA

CDR3nt: TGTGCCAGCAGCCCGACCGGGACAGGGTATGGCTACACCTTC
CDR3aa: CASSPTGTGYGYTF
j_gene: TRBJ1-2
v_gene: TRBV3-1/TRBV3-2
d_gene: TRBD1
abundance: NA

CDR3nt: TGTGCCAGCAGGGCCGGGGTTGAAGCTTTCTTT
CDR3aa: CASRAGVEAFF
j_gene: TRBJ1-1
v_gene: TRBV2
d_gene: NA
abundance: once

CDR3nt: TGTGCCACCAGTGACCCCGGACAGGGGCAAGAGACCCAGTACTTC
CDR3aa: CATSDPGQGQETQYF
j_gene: TRBJ2-5
v_gene: TRBV24-1
d_gene: TRBD1
abundance: NA

CDR3nt: TGTGCCAGCAGTACAGGGGGCTACGGCTCTGGAAACACCATATATTTT
CDR3aa: CASSTGGYGSGNTIYF
j_gene: TRBJ1-3
v_gene: TRBV5-4
d_gene: TRBD1
abundance: NA

CDR3nt: TGTGCCTGGATCGACAGGGACGAGCAGTACTTC
CDR3aa: CAWIDRDEQYF
j_gene: TRBJ2-7
v_gene: TRBV30
d_gene: TRBD1
abundance: NA

CDR3nt: TGCGCCAGCAGCCAAATCGGACAGGGGGTCTACGAGCAGTACTTC
CDR3aa: CASSQIGQGVYEQYF
j_gene: TRBJ2-7
v_gene: TRBV4-1
d_gene: TRBD1
abundance: few

CDR3nt: TGTGCCATCAGTGCCGGTAGTCCCTACGAGCAGTACTTC
CDR3aa: CAISAGSPYEQYF
j_gene: TRBJ2-7
v_gene: TRBV10-3
d_gene: NA
abundance: NA

CDR3nt: TGTGCCAGCAGTTTTGGACTAAGGGGCGAGCAGTACTTC
CDR3aa: CASSFGLRGEQYF
j_gene: TRBJ2-7
v_gene: TRBV27
d_gene: NA
abundance: once

CDR3nt: TGTGCCAGCAGCCAAGTACAGACCTCTCCCGAGCAGTACTTC
CDR3aa: CASSQVQTSPEQYF
j_gene: TRBJ2-7
v_gene: TRBV14
d_gene: NA
abundance: NA

CDR3nt: TGTGCCAGCAGCCCCTTGCGGGGGGACGAAGGGAGGTTCTTC
CDR3aa: CASSPLRGDEGRFF
j_gene: TRBJ2-1
v_gene: TRBV2
d_gene: TRBD2
abundance: NA

CDR3nt: TGTGCCAGTAGTATTGGGGCTCAAACTAACTATGGCTACACCTTC
CDR3aa: CASSIGAQTNYGYTF
j_gene: TRBJ1-2
v_gene: TRBV19
d_gene: NA
abundance: once

CDR3nt: TGTGCCAGCAGCTTGGCCGGGGGGTCAACTAATGAAAAACTGTTTTTT
CDR3aa: CASSLAGGSTNEKLFF
j_gene: TRBJ1-4
v_gene: TRBV7-2
d_gene: NA
abundance: NA

CDR3nt: TGTGCCAGCAGCCTCCTGGGCGGGAGGGCCACAGATACGCAGTATTTT
CDR3aa: CASSLLGGRATDTQYF
j_gene: TRBJ2-3
v_gene: TRBV3-1/TRBV3-2
d_gene: TRBD2
abundance: NA

CDR3nt: TGTGCCAGTAATAATCTAGGGACACGAGGTGTGGACACTGAAGCTTTCTTT
CDR3aa: CASNNLGTRGVDTEAFF
j_gene: TRBJ1-1
v_gene: TRBV19
d_gene: NA
abundance: few

CDR3nt: TGCGCCAGCAGTGCCGTAGCGGGGGTCAATTCACCCCTCCACTTT
CDR3aa: CASSAVAGVNSPLHF
j_gene: TRBJ1-6
v_gene: TRBV5-1
d_gene: NA
abundance: NA

CDR3nt: TGTGCCAGCAGCCGGGGACAGGGGTTTTCTGGGGCCAACGTCCTGACTTTC
CDR3aa: CASSRGQGFSGANVLTF
j_gene: TRBJ2-6
v_gene: TRBV7-9
d_gene: TRBD1
abundance: NA

CDR3nt: TGTGCCAGCAGCTGGCCAGGGGGTTCACCCCTCCACTTT
CDR3aa: CASSWPGGSPLHF
j_gene: TRBJ1-6
v_gene: TRBV3-1/TRBV3-2
d_gene: TRBD1
abundance: few

CDR3nt: TGTGCCAGCAGCGTGCGAGGAGGGTCCGATACGCAGTATTTT
CDR3aa: CASSVRGGSDTQYF
j_gene: TRBJ2-3
v_gene: TRBV9
d_gene: NA
abundance: few

CDR3nt: TGTGCCAGCTCCTCGGTTTGGGCAGGGGCGATGAACACTGAAGCTTTCTTT
CDR3aa: CASSSVWAGAMNTEAFF
j_gene: TRBJ1-1
v_gene: TRBV28
d_gene: NA
abundance: NA

CDR3nt: TGTGCCAGCTCACCGTGGGTCGGGACAGGGGGTCGCGAGCAGTACTTC
CDR3aa: CASSPWVGTGGREQYF
j_gene: TRBJ2-7
v_gene: TRBV18
d_gene: TRBD1
abundance: NA

CDR3nt: TGTGCCAGCAGCCAGCCCGGGACACCGACCTACGAGCAGTACTTC
CDR3aa: CASSQPGTPTYEQYF
j_gene: TRBJ2-7
v_gene: TRBV3-1/TRBV3-2
d_gene: NA
abundance: NA

CDR3nt: TGTGCCAGCAGTTTCGGGGGAGTGAGTGAAGCTTTCTTT
CDR3aa: CASSFGGVSEAFF
j_gene: TRBJ1-1
v_gene: TRBV27
d_gene: NA
abundance: NA

CDR3nt: TGTGCCAGCAGCGTCGGGCGGACAGGAACCTACGAGCAGTACTTC
CDR3aa: CASSVGRTGTYEQYF
j_gene: TRBJ2-7
v_gene: TRBV9
d_gene: TRBD1
abundance: NA

CDR3nt: TGTGCCAGCAGCTTAGGGGTCTCCTACGAGCAGTACTTC
CDR3aa: CASSLGVSYEQYF
j_gene: TRBJ2-7
v_gene: TRBV5-8
d_gene: NA
abundance: NA

CDR3nt: TGCAGCGTCCACCCGAGGGACAGACCCTACGAGCAGTACTTC
CDR3aa: CSVHPRDRPYEQYF
j_gene: TRBJ2-7
v_gene: TRBV29-1
d_gene: TRBD1
abundance: once

CDR3nt: TGTGCCAGCTCACACGGACTAGGAGGGGAGACCCAGTACTTC
CDR3aa: CASSHGLGGETQYF
j_gene: TRBJ2-5
v_gene: TRBV18
d_gene: TRBD2
abundance: once

CDR3nt: TGCAGTGCTAGTACCCGGGCGGGGGGCTACACCTTC
CDR3aa: CSASTRAGGYTF
j_gene: TRBJ1-2
v_gene: TRBV20-1
d_gene: NA
abundance: NA

CDR3nt: TGCGCCAGCAGCCTAGGGACACTTACTGAAGCTTTCTTT
CDR3aa: CASSLGTLTEAFF
j_gene: TRBJ1-1
v_gene: TRBV4-1
d_gene: NA
abundance: NA

CDR3nt: TGTGCCAGCAGAGGACTAGCGGGGGCCGAGCAGTTCTTC
CDR3aa: CASRGLAGAEQFF
j_gene: TRBJ2-1
v_gene: TRBV6-6
d_gene: TRBD2
abundance: NA

CDR3nt: TGTGCCAGCAGTGAGGGTACAGGGTCTCCGGGCAATCAGCCCCAGCATTTT
CDR3aa: CASSEGTGSPGNQPQHF
j_gene: TRBJ1-5
v_gene: TRBV2
d_gene: NA
abundance: NA

CDR3nt: TGTGCCTGGAGTGGGGTCGGCGGGAGGGACTCTGGGGCCAACGTCCTGACTTTC
CDR3aa: CAWSGVGGRDSGANVLTF
j_gene: TRBJ2-6
v_gene: TRBV30
d_gene: TRBD2
abundance: NA

CDR3nt: TGTGCCAGCAATCCATCCTCTCGAGTAGCCTCCTACAATGAGCAGTTCTTC
CDR3aa: CASNPSSRVASYNEQFF
j_gene: TRBJ2-1
v_gene: TRBV7-8
d_gene: NA
abundance: NA

CDR3nt: TGCGCCAGCAGCGCGGGACTAGCGGGGAGCCAAGAGACCCAGTACTTC
CDR3aa: CASSAGLAGSQETQYF
j_gene: TRBJ2-5
v_gene: TRBV5-1
d_gene: TRBD2
abundance: NA

CDR3nt: TGTGCCAGCAGCCTTGGGGCGGGAGAAAAACTGTTTTTT
CDR3aa: CASSLGAGEKLFF
j_gene: TRBJ1-4
v_gene: TRBV7-3
d_gene: NA
abundance: NA

CDR3nt: TGTGCCAGTAGTCCGCGCGGGGGGATCTACGAGCAGTACTTC
CDR3aa: CASSPRGGIYEQYF
j_gene: TRBJ2-7
v_gene: TRBV19
d_gene: TRBD2
abundance: NA

CDR3nt: TGTGCCACCAGCAGAGTGACAGGGGAACTGCTTCTCGAGCAGTACTTC
CDR3aa: CATSRVTGELLLEQYF
j_gene: TRBJ2-7
v_gene: TRBV15
d_gene: TRBD1
abundance: once

CDR3nt: TGCGCCAGCAGCCAAGCGGACAGATCTCTCGGCTACACCTTC
CDR3aa: CASSQADRSLGYTF
j_gene: TRBJ1-2
v_gene: TRBV4-1
d_gene: NA
abundance: once

CDR3nt: TGTGCCAGCAGTCTCCTCGGGACTAGCGCAAACTTAGGCGGGCAGTTCTTC
CDR3aa: CASSLLGTSANLGGQFF
j_gene: TRBJ2-1
v_gene: TRBV6-2/TRBV6-3
d_gene: TRBD2
abundance: few

CDR3nt: TGTGCCAGCAGCCGATACCGTGGGAGGGCTCCCTCTGGGGCCAACGTCCTGACTTTC
CDR3aa: CASSRYRGRAPSGANVLTF
j_gene: TRBJ2-6
v_gene: TRBV5-6
d_gene: TRBD2
abundance: NA

CDR3nt: TGTGCCAGCAGTTTGCGGCGGGGGCAGTATTTT
CDR3aa: CASSLRRGQYF
j_gene: TRBJ2-3
v_gene: TRBV28
d_gene: NA
abundance: NA

CDR3nt: TGTGCCAGCAGCCCCTCGGGGGGCAGGGAGACCCAGTACTTC
CDR3aa: CASSPSGGRETQYF
j_gene: TRBJ2-5
v_gene: TRBV5-4
d_gene: NA
abundance: NA

CDR3nt: TGTGCCAGCAGCGCTACAGGGCTAGTGAACACTGAAGCTTTCTTT
CDR3aa: CASSATGLVNTEAFF
j_gene: TRBJ1-1
v_gene: TRBV7-9
d_gene: NA
abundance: NA

CDR3nt: TGCGCCAGCAGCCCGGAGGTAGCAGTGACGAACACTGAAGCTTTCTTT
CDR3aa: CASSPEVAVTNTEAFF
j_gene: TRBJ1-1
v_gene: TRBV5-1
d_gene: NA
abundance: NA